This T cell receptor (beta chain) was retrieved from a study of blood T cell repertoires in COVID-19. Study information: Whether acute or convalescent, the COVID-19 samples came from the United States, Italy and Spain. PBMCs, B-cell-depleted T cells, or T cells provided the cDNA or gDNA that made up the material.

CDR1 is MDHEN and CDR2 is SYDVKM in the germline V gene. V shed 10 bases, J shed 10 bases, and the junction held 7 bases outside the gene matches. The CDR3 totals 11 residues. In the original analysis: Reference gene primer amplification gave nucleated cell count estimates. Assay: immunoSEQ multiplex PCR; the TCRdb copy retains only in-frame clones and omits some. The V and J calls and the clone size are those of that table, but D and trimming were determined from the DNA. The repertoire consists of about 37,000 clones, with around 86% occurring once and the leading ten covering about 6.5%. Specimen: peripheral blood. The sequence was obtained from a human donor in a cohort sampled during active COVID-19. The genes are TRBV28 and TRBJ2-1; 7 bases fit TRBD2. CDR3 DNA sequence: TGTGCCACTTCGACTAGCCAAGAGCAGTTCTTC. This gives the protein CATSTSQEQFF.